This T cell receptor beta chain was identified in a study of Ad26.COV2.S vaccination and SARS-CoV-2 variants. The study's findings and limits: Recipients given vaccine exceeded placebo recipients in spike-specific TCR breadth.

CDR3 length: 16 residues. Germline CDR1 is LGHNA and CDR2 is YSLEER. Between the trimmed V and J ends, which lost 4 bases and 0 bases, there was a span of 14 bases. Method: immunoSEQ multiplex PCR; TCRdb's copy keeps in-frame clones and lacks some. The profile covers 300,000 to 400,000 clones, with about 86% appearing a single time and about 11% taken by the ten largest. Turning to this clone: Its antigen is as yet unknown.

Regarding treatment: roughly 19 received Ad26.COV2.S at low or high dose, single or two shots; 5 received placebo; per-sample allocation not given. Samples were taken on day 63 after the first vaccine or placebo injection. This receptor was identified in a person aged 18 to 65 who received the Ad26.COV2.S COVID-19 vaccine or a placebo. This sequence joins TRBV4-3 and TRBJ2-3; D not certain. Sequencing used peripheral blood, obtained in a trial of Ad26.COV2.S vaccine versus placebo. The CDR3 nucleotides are TGCGCCAGCAGCCTCCGGGCGGAATCAAGCACAGATACGCAGTATTTT. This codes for CASSLRAESSTDTQYF.